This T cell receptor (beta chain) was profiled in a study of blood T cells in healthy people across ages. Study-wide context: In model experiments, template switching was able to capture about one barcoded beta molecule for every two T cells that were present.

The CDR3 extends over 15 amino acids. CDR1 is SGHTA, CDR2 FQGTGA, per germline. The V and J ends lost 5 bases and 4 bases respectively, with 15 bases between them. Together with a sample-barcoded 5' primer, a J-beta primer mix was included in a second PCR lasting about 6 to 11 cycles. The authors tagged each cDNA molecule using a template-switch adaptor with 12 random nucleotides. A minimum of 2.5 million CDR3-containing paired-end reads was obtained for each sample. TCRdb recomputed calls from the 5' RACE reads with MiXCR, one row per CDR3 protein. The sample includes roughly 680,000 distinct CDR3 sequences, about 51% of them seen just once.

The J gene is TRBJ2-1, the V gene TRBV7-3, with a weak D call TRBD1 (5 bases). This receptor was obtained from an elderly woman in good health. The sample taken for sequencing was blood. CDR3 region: CASSIGVSTYNEQFF. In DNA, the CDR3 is TGTGCCAGCAGCATAGGGGTCTCCACATACAATGAGCAGTTCTTC.